One and the same sample provided the 26 T cell receptor beta chains below, sequenced in a study of regulatory T cells in long-lasting Graves disease. HTBI primers from iRepertoire and Arm-PCR of CDR3 regions yielded the TCR beta libraries. TCRdb called the multiplex PCR reads again in MiXCR, with one record for every CDR3 protein. The repertoire holds fewer than 450,000 distinct CDR3 sequences, about 15% seen once, with over 7.5% in the top ten. Time point in this sample: newly diagnosed GD, antithyroid drugs for less than 3 months. RNA from PBMCs was the source of the TCR library. These data were likewise used in another study, on T cells in Graves' hyperthyroidism and ophthalmopathy.

The sequences come from peripheral blood mononuclear cells (PBMCs), collected at new diagnosis, from a patient treated with antithyroid drugs. These receptor sequences come from a woman aged 40-49 years with Graves disease.

This chain joins TRBV6-5 and TRBJ2-4; D is possibly TRBD2 (6 bases). CDR1 is MNHEY, CDR2 SVGAGI, per germline. CDR3 length: 13 amino acids. Deletions cut 0 bases from V and 6 bases from J, with 6 bases between. The CDR3 spells CASSYSSGNIQYF. The CDR3 DNA follows: TGTGCCAGCAGTTACTCTAGCGGAAACATTCAGTACTTC.

The CDR3 DNA reads as TGTGCCAGCTCATTGGACTTTAGCTCCTACAATGAGCAGTTCTTC. It translates to CASSLDFSSYNEQFF. This chain links TRBV18 with TRBJ2-1; possible D gene TRBD2, 5 bases. The CDR3 length is 15 residues. The germline V gene has CDR1 KGHSH and CDR2 LQKENI. Trimming cost V 5 bases and J 0 bases, with 11 bases left between them.

This clonotype has at least ten counts. This sequence joins TRBV13 and TRBJ2-7, with D possibly TRBD2 on 6 matching bases. The CDR3 loop spans 15 amino acids. V lost 1 base and J 6 bases, leaving 16 bases between the germline ends. The V gene's germline CDR1 is PRHDT and CDR2 FYEKMQ (reference sequence). CDR3 DNA: TGTGCCAGCAGCTTAGATAGGTCCGGGAGAGGCGAGCAGTACTTC. Encoded protein: CASSLDRSGRGEQYF.

This clonotype was seen ten or more times. Sequence at one end of the junction differs from germline and may be a read error. This rearrangement joins TRBV5-1 to TRBJ1-1, with D perhaps TRBD1 (6 bases). Germline V gene lookup returns CDR1 SGHRS and CDR2 YFSETQ. The CDR3 loop spans 14 amino acids. The CDR3 DNA sequence: TGTGCCAGCAGCTTGGTGCCAGGGGACACTGAAGCTTTCTTT. Protein sequence: CASSLVPGDTEAFF.

About this clonotype: A read error is likely here: a far larger clone is one base away. This CDR3 reads CASSLARQGGNEQYF. CDR3 DNA: TGTGCCAGCAGCTTAGCAAGACAGGGGGGCAATGAGCAGTACTTC. This sequence joins TRBV11-2 and TRBJ2-7; TRBD1 matches at 9 bases. J was trimmed by 7 bases and V by 1 base; bases with no gene match: 8. The CDR3 length is 15 residues. Germline V gene data show CDR1 as SGHAT and CDR2 as FQNNGV.

This clonotype was counted at least ten times. This chain links TRBV28 with TRBJ1-1, with 7 bases matching TRBD1. With 4 bases clipped from V and 7 bases from J, the junction kept 9 bases outside the gene matches. CDR1 and CDR2 from the germline V gene are MDHEN and SYDVKM. This CDR3 contains 14 residues. This CDR3 is CASSYSGGRSEAFF. The CDR3 DNA sequence: TGTGCCAGCAGTTATTCAGGGGGGAGAAGTGAAGCTTTCTTT.

The chain links TRBV25-1 to TRBJ1-5; 7 bases match TRBD1. V shed 6 bases and J 2 bases; nucleotides not matched to a gene: 10. The CDR3 is 16 residues long. The germline V gene encodes CDR1 MGHDK and CDR2 SYGVNS. The CDR3, as DNA: TGTGCCAGCAGGTCTCTGGGGACAGCTGGCAATCAGCCCCAGCATTTT. It is translated as CASRSLGTAGNQPQHF.

This clonotype was seen more than once but under ten times. The rearrangement links TRBV3-1 to TRBJ2-7, with D possibly TRBD2 on 5 matching bases. Germline CDR1 and CDR2: LGHDT and YNNKEL (reference sequence). The CDR3 totals 14 residues. V gave up 1 base and J gave up 2 bases, with 9 bases separating them. The CDR3 nucleotides read TGTGCCAGCAGCCAAGTCCGGGGTCCCTACGAGCAGTACTTC. This encodes CASSQVRGPYEQYF.

The rearrangement joins TRBV19 to TRBJ1-1; no clear D. V was trimmed by 3 bases and J by 5 bases, leaving 7 bases between them. This CDR3 region has 12 residues. Germline V lookup: CDR1 LNHDA, CDR2 SQIVND (reference sequence). The CDR3 DNA is TGTGCCAGTAGTATGTATAGTACTGAAGCTTTCTTT. As protein: CASSMYSTEAFF.

J is TRBJ2-5 and V is TRBV6-2 or TRBV6-3, with D hard to call. The CDR3 length is 12 residues. Germline V gene lookup returns CDR1 MNHEY and CDR2 SVGEGT. V lost 5 bases and J 5 bases, leaving 9 bases between the germline ends. In nucleotides, the CDR3 is TGTGCCAGCAGTGAGGATGGGGAGACCCAGTACTTC. Translation: CASSEDGETQYF.

This clonotype appeared many times. The chain joins TRBV18 to TRBJ1-2, with D maybe TRBD1 (5 bases). Trimming left V 1 base short and J 6 bases short, with 12 bases between. Per the germline V gene, CDR1 is KGHSH and CDR2 is LQKENI. This CDR3 contains 14 residues. CDR3 protein: CASSPQGLDDGYTF. Here the CDR3 DNA reads TGTGCCAGCTCACCACAGGGACTCGATGATGGCTACACCTTC.

This clonotype was picked up many times. The chain uses TRBV24-1 and TRBJ1-2, with D possibly TRBD1 on 5 matching bases. This CDR3 region has 14 residues. The germline V and J ends were trimmed by 3 bases and 4 bases, with 11 bases remaining between them. Germline loops: CDR1 KGHDR, CDR2 SFDVKD. CDR3: CATSDATEIYGYTF. The CDR3 DNA reads as TGTGCCACCAGTGATGCGACAGAGATCTATGGCTACACCTTC.

In its sample, this clonotype was seen many times. The V call is TRBV11-3, the J call TRBJ2-5; possibly TRBD1 for D (6 bases). V gave up 6 bases and J gave up 2 bases, with 13 bases separating them. CDR1 is SGHNT and CDR2 is YENEEA in the germline V gene. The CDR3 is 14 amino acids. The CDR3 here is CASRTGVSQETQYF. In DNA form, the CDR3 reads TGTGCCAGCAGGACAGGAGTATCACAAGAGACCCAGTACTTC.

This clonotype was detected a few times. The CDR3 loop is CASSLRSKGPSPNEQFF. In DNA form, the CDR3 reads TGTGCCAGCAGCTTAAGGTCGAAAGGGCCCAGCCCCAATGAGCAGTTCTTC. The chain has TRBV7-6 and TRBJ2-1, with D hard to call. CDR1 is SGHVS, CDR2 FNYEAQ, per germline. Trimming took 2 bases from V and 6 from J, leaving 20 bases between them. This CDR3 is built from 17 residues.

Worth noting for this clonotype: A much more abundant neighbour one base away suggests this may be a read error. The final CDR3 position lacks the conserved phenylalanine or tryptophan, pointing to a likely read error. The genes are TRBV6-2 or TRBV6-3 and TRBJ2-5, with D unresolved. CDR1 and CDR2 from the germline V gene are MNHEY and SVGEGT. The CDR3 is made up of 14 amino acids. Trimming stripped 5 bases from V and 7 bases from J, with 17 bases between. CDR3 sequence reads: CASSGSALRLTQYL. CDR3 DNA: TGTGCCAGCAGTGGCAGCGCCCTAAGATTGACCCAGTACCTC.

This clonotype was detected ten times or more. The chain couples TRBV28 to TRBJ1-5, with 8 bases matching TRBD1. This CDR3 comprises 17 residues. CDR1 and CDR2 (germline): MDHEN, SYDVKM. Germline trimming cut 4 bases from V and 4 bases from J; bases unmatched to any gene: 12. CDR3 nucleotides: TGTGCCAGCAGTTACCTCAGGGGGCACCGGCTGAATCAGCCCCAGCATTTT. It encodes CASSYLRGHRLNQPQHF.

This clonotype was observed at least ten times. This chain joins TRBV12-3 or TRBV12-4 and TRBJ2-7; no firm D call. The CDR3 extends over 15 amino acids. V dropped 2 bases and J dropped 4 bases, with 15 bases sitting between them. The CDR3 here is CASSLSIGIIYEQYF. For the CDR3, the DNA is TGTGCCAGCAGTTTAAGTATAGGAATTATTTACGAGCAGTACTTC.

This clonotype came up many times. The V gene is TRBV7-6, the J gene TRBJ1-1, with unresolved D. V shed 5 bases and J shed 4 bases, with 17 bases lying between them. CDR3 size: 15 residues. Germline values: CDR1 SGHVS, CDR2 FNYEAQ. The CDR3, as DNA: TGTGCCAGCAGCCCGGGTGGGCTGGTAGGCACTGAAGCTTTCTTT. Amino acid sequence: CASSPGGLVGTEAFF.

The CDR3 region is CASSTAMDRYNEQFF. CDR3 nucleotides: TGTGCCAGTAGTACGGCTATGGACCGCTACAATGAGCAGTTCTTC. The rearrangement uses TRBV19 and TRBJ2-1; D call uncertain. This CDR3 region has 15 residues. The germline V gene has CDR1 LNHDA and CDR2 SQIVND (reference sequence). V lost 4 bases, J lost 3 bases, and 13 bases lay in between.

The chain links TRBV10-3 to TRBJ2-2; 9 positions agree with TRBD2. The germline gives CDR1 ENHRY, CDR2 SYGVKD. V shed 6 bases and J 1 base; nucleotides not matched to a gene: 3. This CDR3 contains 15 residues. In DNA form, the CDR3 reads TGTGCCATCAGACAAGCGGGAGGGAACACCGGGGAGCTGTTTTTT. This gives the protein CAIRQAGGNTGELFF.

This clonotype was counted once. One base away lies a much larger clone, so this may be a sequencing read error. The V gene is TRBV18, the J gene TRBJ1-2; TRBD1 might be the D (5 bases). The CDR3 is made up of 16 amino acids. V lost 0 bases and J lost 6, with 17 bases in between. CDR1 is KGHSH, CDR2 LQKENI, per germline. CDR3 coding DNA: TGTGCCAGCTCACCACCGACGGACGGGGCGGTCGATGGCTACACCTTC. It specifies CASSPPTDGAVDGYTF. The whole variable domain, remainder taken from reference TRBV18 and TRBJ1-2, is NAGVMQNPRHLVRRRGQEARLRCSPMKGHSHVYWYRQLPEEGLKFMVYLQKENIIDESGMPKERFSAEFPKEGPSILRIQQVVRGDSAAYFCASSPPTDGAVDGYTFGSGTRLTVV.

This clonotype was found many times. This chain links TRBV19 with TRBJ2-2; 13 positions match TRBD2. Trimming removed 4 bases from V and 1 base from J; junction bases left unmatched: 6. This CDR3 is 18 amino acids long. CDR1 is LNHDA and CDR2 is SQIVND in the germline V gene (reference sequence). CDR3 sequence reads: CASSTGTSGAQNTGELFF. CDR3 coding DNA: TGTGCCAGTAGTACTGGGACTAGCGGGGCCCAGAACACCGGGGAGCTGTTTTTT.

This clonotype appeared many times. This sequence joins TRBV3-1 and TRBJ2-5, with 9 bases lining up with TRBD2. Germline trimming cut 5 bases from V and 4 bases from J; bases unmatched to any gene: 11. The germline V gene has CDR1 LGHDT and CDR2 YNNKEL (reference sequence). This CDR3 is built from 16 residues. CDR3 region: CASSSRIAGVRETQYF. CDR3 sequence (DNA): TGTGCCAGCAGCTCTCGGATAGCGGGAGTACGAGAGACCCAGTACTTC.

This clonotype occurred many times. The chain employs TRBV7-9 and TRBJ2-1; perhaps TRBD1 as D (6 bases). Between the trimmed V and J ends, which lost 5 bases and 6 bases, there was a span of 17 bases. This CDR3 is 15 amino acids long. Germline CDR1 is SEHNR and CDR2 is FQNEAQ (reference sequence). The CDR3 protein is CASSAPGQQTNEQFF. CDR3 DNA: TGTGCCAGCAGCGCGCCGGGACAACAAACCAATGAGCAGTTCTTC.

This clonotype was detected ten times or more. The chain is built from TRBV6-1 and TRBJ2-7, with 10 bases matching TRBD2. V gave up 7 bases and J gave up 1 base; unmatched junction bases: 10. This CDR3 has 16 residues. In germline, CDR1 is MNHNS, CDR2 SASEGT. CDR3 sequence (DNA): TGTGCCAGCAAAGAGAGACTAGCGGGCCCTTCCTACGAGCAGTACTTC. Amino acid sequence: CASKERLAGPSYEQYF.

This clonotype was seen at least ten times. The DNA for the CDR3 is TGTGCCAGCAGTTTTTTTTCCAGTTCCAACACTGAAGCTTTCTTT. Protein product: CASSFFSSSNTEAFF. J is TRBJ1-1 and V is TRBV28; D gene ambiguous. This CDR3 spans 15 amino acids. Looked up from germline, CDR1 is MDHEN and CDR2 is SYDVKM. V lost 3 bases, J lost 2 bases, and 13 bases lay in between.